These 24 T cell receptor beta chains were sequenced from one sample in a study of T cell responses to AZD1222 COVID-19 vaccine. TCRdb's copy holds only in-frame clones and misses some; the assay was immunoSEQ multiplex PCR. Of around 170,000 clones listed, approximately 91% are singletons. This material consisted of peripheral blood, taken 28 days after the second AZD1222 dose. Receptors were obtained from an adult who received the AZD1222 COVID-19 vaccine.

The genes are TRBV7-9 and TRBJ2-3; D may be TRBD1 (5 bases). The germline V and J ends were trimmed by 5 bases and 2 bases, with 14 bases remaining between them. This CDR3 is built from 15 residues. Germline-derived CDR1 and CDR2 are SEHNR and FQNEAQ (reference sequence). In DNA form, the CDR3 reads TGTGCCAGCAGCCTGTCAGGGATAGTCACAGATACGCAGTATTTT. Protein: CASSLSGIVTDTQYF.

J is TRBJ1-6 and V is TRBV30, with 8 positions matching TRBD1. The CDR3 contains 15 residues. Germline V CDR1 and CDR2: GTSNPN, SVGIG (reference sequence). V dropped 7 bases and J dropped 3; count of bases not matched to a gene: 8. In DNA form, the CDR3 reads TGTGCCTTAGGGACAGGAAAAATCTATAATTCACCCCTCCACTTT. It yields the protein CALGTGKIYNSPLHF.

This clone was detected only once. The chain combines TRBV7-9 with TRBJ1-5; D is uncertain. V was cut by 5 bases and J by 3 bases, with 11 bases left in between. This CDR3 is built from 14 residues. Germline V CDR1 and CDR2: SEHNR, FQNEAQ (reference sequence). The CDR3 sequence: CASSGDGLNQPQHF. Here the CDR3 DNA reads TGTGCCAGCAGCGGCGATGGTCTCAATCAGCCCCAGCATTTT.

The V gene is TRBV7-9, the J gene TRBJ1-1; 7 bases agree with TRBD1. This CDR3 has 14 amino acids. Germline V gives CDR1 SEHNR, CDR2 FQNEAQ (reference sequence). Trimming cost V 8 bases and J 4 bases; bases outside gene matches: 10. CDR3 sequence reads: CASVEGAYSTEAFF. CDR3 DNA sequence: TGTGCCAGCGTGGAGGGGGCTTATAGCACTGAAGCTTTCTTT.

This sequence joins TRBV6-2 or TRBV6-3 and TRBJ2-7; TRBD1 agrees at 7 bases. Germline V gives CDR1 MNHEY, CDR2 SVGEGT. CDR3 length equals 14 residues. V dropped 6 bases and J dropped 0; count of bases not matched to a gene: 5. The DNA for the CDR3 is TGTGCCAGCAGCCTGGACAGGATCTCCTACGAGCAGTACTTC. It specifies CASSLDRISYEQYF.

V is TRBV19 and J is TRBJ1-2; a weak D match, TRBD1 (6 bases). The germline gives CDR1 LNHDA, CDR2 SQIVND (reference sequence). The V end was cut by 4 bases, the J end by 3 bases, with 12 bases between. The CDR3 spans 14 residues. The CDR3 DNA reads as TGTGCCAGTAGTAACGGACAGCCATACTATGGCTACACCTTC. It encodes CASSNGQPYYGYTF.

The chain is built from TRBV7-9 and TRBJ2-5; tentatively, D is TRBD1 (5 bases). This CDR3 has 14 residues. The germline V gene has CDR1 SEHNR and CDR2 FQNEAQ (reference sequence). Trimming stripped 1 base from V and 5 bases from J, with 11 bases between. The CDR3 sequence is CASSLGRVEETQYF. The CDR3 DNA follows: TGTGCCAGCAGCTTAGGCAGGGTGGAGGAGACCCAGTACTTC.

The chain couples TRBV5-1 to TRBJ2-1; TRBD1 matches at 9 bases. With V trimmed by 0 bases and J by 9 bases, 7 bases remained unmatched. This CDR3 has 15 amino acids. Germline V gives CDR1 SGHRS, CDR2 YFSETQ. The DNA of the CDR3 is TGCGCCAGCAGCTTGGCGACTCAGACAGGGGGTGAGCAGTTCTTC. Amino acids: CASSLATQTGGEQFF.

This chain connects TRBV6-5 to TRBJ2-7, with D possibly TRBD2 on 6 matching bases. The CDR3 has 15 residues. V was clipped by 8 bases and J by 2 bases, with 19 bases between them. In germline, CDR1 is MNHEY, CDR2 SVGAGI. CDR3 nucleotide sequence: TGTGCCAGCCTGGTTCCCCGGGGGTCCACCTACGAGCAGTACTTC. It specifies CASLVPRGSTYEQYF.

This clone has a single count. The CDR3 spells CATSPGQGALSDTQYF. The CDR3 DNA is TGTGCCACCAGCCCGGGACAGGGGGCTTTATCGGATACGCAGTATTTT. This chain uses TRBV15 with TRBJ2-3, with TRBD1 matching over 12 bases. V lost 5 bases to trimming and J lost 6 bases; unmatched junction nucleotides: 9. The CDR3 runs to 16 residues. Per germline, CDR1 LNHNV and CDR2 YYDKDF (reference sequence). The full variable domain, with the rest looked up from reference TRBV15 and TRBJ2-3, is DAMVIQNPRYQVTQFGKPVTLSCSQTLNHNVMYWYQQKSSQAPKLLFHYYDKDFNNEADTPDNFQSRRPNTSFCFLDIRSPGLGDTAMYLCATSPGQGALSDTQYFGPGTRLTVL.

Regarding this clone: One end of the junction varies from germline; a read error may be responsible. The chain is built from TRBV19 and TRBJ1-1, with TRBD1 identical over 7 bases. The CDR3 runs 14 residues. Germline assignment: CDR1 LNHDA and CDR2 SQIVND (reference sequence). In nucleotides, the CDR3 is TGTGCCAGTAATATACTCGACAGGGACACTGAAGCTTTCTTT. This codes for CASNILDRDTEAFF. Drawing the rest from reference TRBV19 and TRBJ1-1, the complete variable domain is DGGITQSPKYLFRKEGQNVTLSCEQNLNHDAMYWYRQDPGQGLRLIYYSQIVNDFQKGDIAEGYSVSREKKESFPLTVTSAQKNPTAFYLCASNILDRDTEAFFGQGTRLTVV.

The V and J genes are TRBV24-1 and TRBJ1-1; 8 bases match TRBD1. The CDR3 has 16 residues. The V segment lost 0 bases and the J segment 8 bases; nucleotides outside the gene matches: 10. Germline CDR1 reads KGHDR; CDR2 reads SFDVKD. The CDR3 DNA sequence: TGTGCCACCAGTGATTTGGTGACAGGGGCCCTTGGGGAAGCTTTCTTT. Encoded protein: CATSDLVTGALGEAFF.

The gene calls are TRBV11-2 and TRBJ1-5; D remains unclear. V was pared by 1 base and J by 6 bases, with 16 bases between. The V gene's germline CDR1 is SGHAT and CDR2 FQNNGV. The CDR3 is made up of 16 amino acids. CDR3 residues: CASSLVGLQGGQPQHF. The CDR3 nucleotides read TGTGCCAGCAGCTTAGTAGGCCTCCAAGGCGGTCAGCCCCAGCATTTT.

The CDR3 loop reads CASTPVRLDGYTF. The CDR3 DNA follows: TGTGCCAGCACCCCGGTGAGGCTGGATGGCTACACCTTC. The V call is TRBV2, the J call TRBJ1-2; no firm D call. The CDR3 is 13 amino acids. V lost 7 bases, J lost 6 bases, and 15 bases lay in between. Germline values: CDR1 SNHLY, CDR2 FYNNEI.

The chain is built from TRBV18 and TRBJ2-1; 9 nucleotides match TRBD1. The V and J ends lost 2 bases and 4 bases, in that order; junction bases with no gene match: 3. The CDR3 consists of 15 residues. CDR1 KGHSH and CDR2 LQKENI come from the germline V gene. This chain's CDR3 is CASSPTGTGYNEQFF. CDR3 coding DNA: TGTGCCAGCTCACCAACCGGGACAGGGTACAATGAGCAGTTCTTC.

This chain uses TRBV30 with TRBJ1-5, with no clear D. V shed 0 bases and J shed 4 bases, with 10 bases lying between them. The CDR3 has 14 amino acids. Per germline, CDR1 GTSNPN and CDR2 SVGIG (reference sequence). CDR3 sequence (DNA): TGTGCCTGGAGTGTAGACACTTTTAATCAGCCCCAGCATTTT. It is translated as CAWSVDTFNQPQHF.

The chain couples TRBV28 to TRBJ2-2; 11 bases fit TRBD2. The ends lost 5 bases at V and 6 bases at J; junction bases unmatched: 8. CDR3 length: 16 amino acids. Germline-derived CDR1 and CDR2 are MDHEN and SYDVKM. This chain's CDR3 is CASSGGTSGLSGELFF. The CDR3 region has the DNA TGTGCCAGCAGTGGAGGGACTAGCGGTCTGTCCGGGGAGCTGTTTTTT.

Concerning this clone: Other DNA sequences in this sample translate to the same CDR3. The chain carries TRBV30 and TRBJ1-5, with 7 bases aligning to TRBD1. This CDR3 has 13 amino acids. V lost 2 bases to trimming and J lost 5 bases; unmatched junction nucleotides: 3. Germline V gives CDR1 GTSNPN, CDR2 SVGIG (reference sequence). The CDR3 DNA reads TGTGCCTGGAGTCGACAGGGAGATCAGCCCCAGCATTTT. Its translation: CAWSRQGDQPQHF.

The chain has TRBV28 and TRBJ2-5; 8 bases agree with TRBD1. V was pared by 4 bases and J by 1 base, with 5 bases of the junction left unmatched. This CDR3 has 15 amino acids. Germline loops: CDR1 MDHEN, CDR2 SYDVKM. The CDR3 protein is CASSSPGTGQETQYF. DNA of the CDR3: TGTGCCAGCAGTTCCCCCGGGACAGGCCAAGAGACCCAGTACTTC.

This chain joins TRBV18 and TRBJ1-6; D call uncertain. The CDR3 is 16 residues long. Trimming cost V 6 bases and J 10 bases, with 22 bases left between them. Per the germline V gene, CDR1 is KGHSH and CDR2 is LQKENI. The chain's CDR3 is CASSPIYGEVGSPLHF. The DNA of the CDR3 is TGTGCCAGCTCCCCGATCTATGGGGAGGTTGGCTCACCCCTCCACTTT. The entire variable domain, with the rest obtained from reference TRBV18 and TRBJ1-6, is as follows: NAGVMQNPRHLVRRRGQEARLRCSPMKGHSHVYWYRQLPEEGLKFMVYLQKENIIDESGMPKERFSAEFPKEGPSILRIQQVVRGDSAAYFCASSPIYGEVGSPLHFGNGTRLTVT.

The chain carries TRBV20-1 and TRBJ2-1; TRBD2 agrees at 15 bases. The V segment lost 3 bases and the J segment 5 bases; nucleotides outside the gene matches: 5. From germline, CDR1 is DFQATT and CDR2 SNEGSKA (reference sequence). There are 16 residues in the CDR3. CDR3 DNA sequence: TGCAGTGCTAGTCGGGGGACTAGCGGGGGGAACAATGAGCAGTTCTTC. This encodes CSASRGTSGGNNEQFF.

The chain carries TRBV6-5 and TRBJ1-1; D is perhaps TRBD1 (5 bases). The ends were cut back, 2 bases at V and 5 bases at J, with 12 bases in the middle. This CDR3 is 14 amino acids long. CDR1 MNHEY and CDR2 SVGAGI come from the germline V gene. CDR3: CASSYEGRVTEAFF. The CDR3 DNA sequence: TGTGCCAGCAGTTACGAGGGGCGCGTGACTGAAGCTTTCTTT.

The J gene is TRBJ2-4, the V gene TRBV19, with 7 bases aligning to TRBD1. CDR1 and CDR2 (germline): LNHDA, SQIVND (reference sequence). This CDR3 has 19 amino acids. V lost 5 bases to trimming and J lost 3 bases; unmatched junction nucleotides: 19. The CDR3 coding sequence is TGTGCCAGTAGTCAGACAAAGACCGGGACAGACTCCCGCAAAAACATTCAGTACTTC. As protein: CASSQTKTGTDSRKNIQYF. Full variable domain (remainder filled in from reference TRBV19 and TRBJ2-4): DGGITQSPKYLFRKEGQNVTLSCEQNLNHDAMYWYRQDPGQGLRLIYYSQIVNDFQKGDIAEGYSVSREKKESFPLTVTSAQKNPTAFYLCASSQTKTGTDSRKNIQYFGAGTRLSVL.

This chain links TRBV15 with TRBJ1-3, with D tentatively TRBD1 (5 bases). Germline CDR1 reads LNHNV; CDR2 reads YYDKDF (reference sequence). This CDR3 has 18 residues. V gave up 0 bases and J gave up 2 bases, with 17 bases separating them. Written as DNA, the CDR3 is TGTGCCACCAGCAGAGATCCCTCGGGGCTTGGGGCTGGAAACACCATATATTTT. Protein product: CATSRDPSGLGAGNTIYF.